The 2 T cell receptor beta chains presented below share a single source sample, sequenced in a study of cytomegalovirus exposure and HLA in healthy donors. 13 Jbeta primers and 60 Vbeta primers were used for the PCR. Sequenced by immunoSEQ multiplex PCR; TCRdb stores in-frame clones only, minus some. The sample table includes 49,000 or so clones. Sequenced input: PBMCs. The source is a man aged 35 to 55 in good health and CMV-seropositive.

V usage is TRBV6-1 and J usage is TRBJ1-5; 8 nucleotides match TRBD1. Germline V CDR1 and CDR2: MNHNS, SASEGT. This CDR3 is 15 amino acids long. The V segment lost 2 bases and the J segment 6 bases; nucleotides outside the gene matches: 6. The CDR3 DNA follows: TGTGCCAGCAGTGAACTCGGACAGGGCGGTCAGCCCCAGCATTTT. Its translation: CASSELGQGGQPQHF.

CDR3 in DNA: TGTGCCAGTTTACAATCGACAGGGGCTGGGGAGACCCAGTACTTC. As protein: CASLQSTGAGETQYF. The chain uses TRBV19 and TRBJ2-5; 8 nucleotides line up with TRBD1. The germline V gene encodes CDR1 LNHDA and CDR2 SQIVND (reference sequence). This CDR3 region has 15 residues. V lost 8 bases to trimming and J lost 5 bases; unmatched junction nucleotides: 13.